This T cell receptor (beta chain) derives from a study of T cell responses to AZD1222 COVID-19 vaccine. Using immunoSEQ multiplex PCR, the repertoire was profiled, and TCRdb retains in-frame clones only, with some absent. Of 150,000 to 200,000 clones listed, 88% are singletons. The V gene end was trimmed by 8 bases and the J gene end by 7 bases; junction bases not matched to a gene: 3. Germline V gene data show CDR1 as LNHNV and CDR2 as YYDKDF (reference sequence). This CDR3 spans 11 amino acids. The material was peripheral blood, obtained 28 days after the second AZD1222 dose. The chain carries TRBV15 and TRBJ2-7; TRBD2 matches 9 bases. The receptor was derived from an adult who received the AZD1222 COVID-19 vaccine. The CDR3 DNA is TGTGCCACCGAACTAGCGGGTGAGCAGTACTTC. Amino acid sequence: CATELAGEQYF.